This TCR beta chain was sequenced for a study of CD8 T cells in Susac syndrome (dated by TCRdb to the late 2010s). A note on the overall study: The study used repertoire sequencing to test whether antigen drove CD8+ T cell activation and differentiation in Susac syndrome. CD8+ T cell repertoire clonality was compared between more than ten healthy donors, approximately 14 Susac syndrome patients and 15 multiple sclerosis patients. The research as a whole found: The TCR sequencing and HLA analysis was acknowledged to have included a relatively small number of individuals.

RNA was extracted using the RNeasy kit, and roughly 0.45 to 1 microgram was reverse transcribed with random hexamers. The immunoSEQ multiplex PCR assay, which covers 54 Vbeta and 13 Jbeta segments, was used to amplify TCR beta CDR3 regions. To correct PCR amplification bias, a synthetic template baseline was used for both primer optimization and computational correction. The study's processing was this. Only productive sequences were kept, with reads annotated to V, D and J genes according to IMGT and analyzed in immunoSEQ Analyzer. To calculate clonality, Shannon entropy was normalized by log2 of the number of productive unique sequences and then subtracted from one. Public and private clones were assessed among the 100 most prevalent clones of each patient and control. Susac-specific clones were defined as absent from healthy and MS cohorts, about 1,000 published viral clones and other ImmuneACCESS disease sequences. Through fastp at Q25 and MiXCR, TCRdb rebuilt clones from the public reads, retaining in-frame beta chains. For every CDR3 protein sequence, its rows merge into one entry that carries the most common genes and DNA. The V and J calls shown here were made by TCRdb, not taken from the authors' results. This sample has 400,000 or so distinct CDR3 sequences in its table, and approximately 89% of those were observed once. Of the sample, roughly 0.1% falls within the top ten clones.

Trimming at the junction amounts to 2 bases on V and 6 bases on J, and the germline ends lie 14 bases apart. The CDR3 measures 15 amino acids from cysteine to phenylalanine. Of the read, only the CDR3 DNA is kept; its 45 bases are in frame from base 1. CDR1 is given as MNHEY and CDR2 as SVGAGI, both from the germline V gene. Peripheral blood CD8+ and CD4+ T cells from healthy donors, Susac syndrome patients and multiple sclerosis patients were profiled using high-throughput TCR beta sequencing. Treatment-naive patients with stable or active relapsing-remitting disease fulfilling revised McDonald criteria were used as multiple sclerosis controls. Bulk CD8+ and CD4+ T cells were purified by magnetic negative isolation, while CD8+ TEMRA cells were enriched using FACS. Blood was drawn into EDTA tubes, processed within 24 hours, and PBMCs were isolated by density gradient centrifugation. PBMCs intended for TCR sequencing were cryopreserved in liquid nitrogen and thawed later in a water bath at 37 degrees C. The sorted or isolated CD4+, CD8+ and CD8+ TEMRA cells had a purity of 90% or higher.

Remarks on this clonotype: Its antigen remains undetermined. Base qualities are missing; no much larger clone stands one base away.

The TCR originated in a human donor with multiple sclerosis. The sample consisted of CD8+ T cells from PBMCs. This receptor chain uses TRBV6-5 and TRBJ2-1, with the D call perhaps TRBD1 or TRBD2, each one matching 5 bases. The CDR3 in this case is CASSYVGAVSNEQFF. The nucleotide sequence reads as follows: TGTGCCAGCAGTTACGTCGGGGCAGTATCCAATGAGCAGTTCTTC.